Reported below is one T cell receptor beta chain. TCRdb keeps only in-frame clones here, not all; method: immunoSEQ multiplex PCR. The table includes 100,000 to 120,000 clones, 95% detected once. This sample stems from a study of cytomegalovirus exposure and HLA in healthy donors. Germline CDR1 and CDR2: SEHNR and FQNEAQ (reference sequence). CDR3 size: 18 residues. Trimming removed 4 bases at V and 5 bases at J, with 24 bases between. The sequenced sample was PBMCs. This TCR came from a woman between 18 and 29 years old in good health and CMV-seronegative. The chain employs TRBV7-9 and TRBJ2-1, with D possibly being TRBD2 (6 bases). The CDR3 DNA follows: TGTGCCAGCAGCTCTCGGGACTTATCAGGACAAGAAGACAATGAGCAGTTCTTC. Amino acid sequence: CASSSRDLSGQEDNEQFF. The full variable domain, its missing parts supplied by reference TRBV7-9 and TRBJ2-1, is DTGVSQNPRHKITKRGQNVTFRCDPISEHNRLYWYRQTLGQGPEFLTYFQNEAQLEKSRLLSDRFSAERPKGSFSTLEIQRTEQGDSAMYLCASSSRDLSGQEDNEQFFGPGTRLTVL.